The rows below give T cell receptor beta chains drawn from one sample of a study of blood T cell repertoires in COVID-19. Produced via immunoSEQ multiplex PCR; TCRdb's table is partial and in-frame only. Of 110,000 or so clones in the sample, around 89% are singletons; the top ten hold under 6%. Input material: peripheral blood. These receptors came from a woman aged 45-59 years with acute or convalescent COVID-19. Both conserved end residues are part of each CDR3. D genes are given only for firm matches. Where a row states a size, it is once, few, many or the class of an expanded clone; other rows omit it.

j_gene	abundance	v_gene	d_gene	CDR3nt	CDR3aa
TRBJ2-7	few	TRBV29-1	TRBD1	TGCAGCGTTGAGGCAGGGGGCAAAGAGCAGTACTTC	CSVEAGGKEQYF
TRBJ1-2	.	TRBV19	.	TGTGCCAGTAGTATAGGGGCAGGGGATGGCTACACCTTC	CASSIGAGDGYTF
TRBJ2-1	once	TRBV7-8	TRBD2	TGTGCCAGCAGCTTAAGTACTAGCGGGATGAAGAGCCCCTACAATGAGCAGTTCTTC	CASSLSTSGMKSPYNEQFF
TRBJ2-7	.	TRBV5-5	TRBD1	TGTGCCAGCAGCTTGGACAGGGGCGTCTACGAGCAGTACTTC	CASSLDRGVYEQYF
TRBJ2-7	.	TRBV28	.	TGTGCCAGCAGTTCGTCAGGGGCCCCCTTCTCCTACGAGCAGTACTTC	CASSSSGAPFSYEQYF
TRBJ1-1	once	TRBV7-6	TRBD1	TGTGCCAGCAGCCCCCTAGGGGGCTTGAACACTGAAGCTTTCTTT	CASSPLGGLNTEAFF
TRBJ2-1	few	TRBV24-1	TRBD2	TGTGCCACCAGTGATAGTACTAGCGGGGGGGTATACAATGAGCAGTTCTTC	CATSDSTSGGVYNEQFF
TRBJ2-7	.	TRBV20-1	.	TGCAGTGCTAGTGACGCGAACCCTTACGAGCAGTACTTC	CSASDANPYEQYF
TRBJ2-1	.	TRBV19	TRBD1	TGTGCCAGTAGGGCGGTGGGACAGTTTTCCAATGAGCAGTTCTTC	CASRAVGQFSNEQFF
TRBJ1-2	.	TRBV10-2	.	TGCGCCAGCAGTGAACTGACAGGAGTGGATGGCTACACCTTC	CASSELTGVDGYTF
TRBJ2-3	once	TRBV18	.	TGTGCCAGCTCACCACCGTTGGGGCCGAGGAGCACAGATACGCAGTATTTT	CASSPPLGPRSTDTQYF
TRBJ2-7	.	TRBV7-2	.	TGTGCCAGCAGCTTAGGGAGTTACTACGAGCAGTACTTC	CASSLGSYYEQYF
TRBJ2-1	.	TRBV6-5	.	TGTGCCAGCAGTTACACAGAAACAGCGGGCGTACAGTTCTTC	CASSYTETAGVQFF
TRBJ2-5	.	TRBV14	.	TGTGCCAGCAGCCAAGTTGTCTGGTACCAGGCGGGAGAGACCCAGTACTTC	CASSQVVWYQAGETQYF
TRBJ2-7	.	TRBV3-1/TRBV3-2	TRBD2	TGTGCCAGCAGCCAAGGACTAGCGGGGCGAGGGGGTAGGGAGCAGTACTTC	CASSQGLAGRGGREQYF
TRBJ2-1	.	TRBV19	.	TGTGCCAGTAGTACCGCAGCGACCTCCCCCAATGAGCAGTTCTTC	CASSTAATSPNEQFF
TRBJ2-7	.	TRBV6-5	.	TGTGCCAGCACCCAAGGACAGTCCTACGAGCAGTACTTC	CASTQGQSYEQYF
TRBJ1-1	.	TRBV12-3/TRBV12-4	.	TGTGCCAGTACCCGAGACAGGAGAACTGAAGCTTTCTTT	CASTRDRRTEAFF
TRBJ2-1	.	TRBV19	.	TGTGCCAGTAGTCCGAGGAGAGACCATAACAATGAGCAGTTCTTC	CASSPRRDHNNEQFF
TRBJ1-5	few	TRBV7-9	TRBD1	TGTGCCAGCAGCCTGGGACAGGCTAACAATCAGCCCCAGCATTTT	CASSLGQANNQPQHF
TRBJ1-1	.	TRBV7-9	.	TGTGCCAGCAGGGAGTCGGACACTGAAGCTTTCTTT	CASRESDTEAFF
TRBJ1-3	.	TRBV7-9	.	TGTGCCAGCAGCTTAACGGGGGGCTCTGGAAACACCATATATTTT	CASSLTGGSGNTIYF
TRBJ1-1	.	TRBV19	.	TGTGCCAGTAGTATAGTCGAGGGTGCGGGTTCCGAAGCTTTCTTT	CASSIVEGAGSEAFF
TRBJ2-7	.	TRBV5-3	TRBD1	TGTGCCAGAAGCCCGACAGGGCACCCCTACGAGCAGTACTTC	CARSPTGHPYEQYF
TRBJ2-3	once	TRBV30	.	TGTGCCTGGAGTTCGGGACTCAGCACAGATACGCAGTATTTT	CAWSSGLSTDTQYF
TRBJ1-4	.	TRBV4-1	.	TGCGCCAGCAGCCCAGGGGACGCAACTAATGAAAAACTGTTTTTT	CASSPGDATNEKLFF
TRBJ2-1	.	TRBV24-1	.	TGTGCCACCAGTGACGGGTCGCCGGGTAATGAGCAGTTCTTC	CATSDGSPGNEQFF
TRBJ1-1	.	TRBV5-1	.	TGCGCCAGCAGCAAGCTAAAAGGGGCCGTTGGCATGAACACTGAAGCTTTCTTT	CASSKLKGAVGMNTEAFF
TRBJ1-4	once	TRBV30	TRBD1	TGTGCCTGGAGTGTACCCCGGCCCAAAGACAGGGGGCGCGAAAAACTGTTTTTT	CAWSVPRPKDRGREKLFF
TRBJ2-1	.	TRBV7-3	TRBD2	TGTGCCAGCAGCTCCTATCCGGGACTAGCGGGAATCAATGAGCAGTTCTTC	CASSSYPGLAGINEQFF
TRBJ1-1	.	TRBV2	.	TGTGCCAGCAGTGTTGGGGGGGGGACTGAAGCTTTCTTT	CASSVGGGTEAFF
TRBJ1-2	.	TRBV28	TRBD1	TGTGCCAGCAAGGGGAATAAGGGGGCGGGAGGCTACACCTTC	CASKGNKGAGGYTF
TRBJ1-3	.	TRBV4-1	TRBD1	TGCGCCAGCAGCCAAACCAGGGGGGCGGATGGAAACACCATATATTTT	CASSQTRGADGNTIYF
TRBJ1-2	.	TRBV11-3	.	TGTGCCAGCAGAACGGGACTTGGGGGCTACACCTTC	CASRTGLGGYTF
TRBJ2-2	.	TRBV24-1	TRBD1	TGTGCCACCAGTGACTCGGACAGGATAAACACCGGGGAGCTGTTTTTT	CATSDSDRINTGELFF
TRBJ2-1	few	TRBV18	TRBD1	TGTGCCAGCTCCCCGGGACAGATAGGACCCTCCTACAATGAGCAGTTCTTC	CASSPGQIGPSYNEQFF
TRBJ2-3	.	TRBV24-1	TRBD1	TGTGCCACCAGTGATTTATCTGGGACAGGGGGCTTGGCGGATACGCAGTATTTT	CATSDLSGTGGLADTQYF
TRBJ1-5	.	TRBV19	TRBD1	TGTGCCAGTAGTCGGGACAGGGTCAATCAGCCCCAGCATTTT	CASSRDRVNQPQHF
TRBJ1-1	.	TRBV25-1	.	TGTGCCAGCAAATTACAGGGTGGCACTGAAGCTTTCTTT	CASKLQGGTEAFF
TRBJ2-3	.	TRBV6-2/TRBV6-3	.	TGTGCCAGCAGTTATTCCGACAGGACGGATACGCAGTATTTT	CASSYSDRTDTQYF
TRBJ2-2	.	TRBV19	.	TGTGCCAGTAGCCTCAGGTCCGGGGAGCTGTTTTTT	CASSLRSGELFF
TRBJ2-5	.	TRBV7-8	TRBD2	TGTGCCAGCAGCATAAGCCGACTAGCGGGGATCCAAGAGACCCAGTACTTC	CASSISRLAGIQETQYF
TRBJ2-5	.	TRBV7-3	.	TGTGCCAGCAGTCGTACCAGGGAAGAGACCCAGTACTTC	CASSRTREETQYF
TRBJ2-4	once	TRBV5-6	.	TGTGCCAGCAGCTTGTTCTCGGGTTTAGCCAAAAACATTCAGTACTTC	CASSLFSGLAKNIQYF
TRBJ2-2	.	TRBV5-4	.	TGTGCCTCCCGGGACTCACGAACGAACACCGGGGAGCTGTTTTTT	CASRDSRTNTGELFF
TRBJ1-1	.	TRBV11-2	.	TGTGCCAGCAGCTGGGGGGGGCCAGACACTGAAGCTTTCTTT	CASSWGGPDTEAFF
TRBJ2-7	.	TRBV24-1	TRBD1	TGTGCCACTTCTCAGGGGGAAGGATCATACGAGCAGTACTTC	CATSQGEGSYEQYF
TRBJ1-1	.	TRBV6-9	.	TGTGCCAGCAGTTACGGTAACAGCCTGAAGAGCTTT	CASSYGNSLKSF
TRBJ1-2	.	TRBV25-1	TRBD1	TGTGCCAGCAGTGAGGGGACAGGGATAGGGGGCTACACCTTC	CASSEGTGIGGYTF